A single sample gave rise to the 8 T cell receptor beta chains below, sequenced in a study of T cell clusters in autoimmune cytopenias. TRB was amplified from about 270 ng of peripheral blood genomic DNA per sample. TRB rearrangements were amplified by touch-down multiplex PCR with mixed TRB-A/B primers. Reanalyzing the multiplex PCR reads, TCRdb keeps one entry per CDR3 protein, without DNA. This repertoire includes several thousand distinct CDR3 sequences. These records were also assigned to another study, of T cell repertoires in aging, cancer and after chemotherapy.

Source material: peripheral blood. The receptors stem from a human donor in good health.

This clonotype is identified as medium-sized from frequency. V usage is TRBV6-1 and J usage is TRBJ1-2; TCRdb reports TRBD1, a call that lacks DNA to check it against. Germline loops: CDR1 MNHNS, CDR2 SASEGT. The CDR3 totals 12 residues. CDR3 sequence: CASNGGSYGYTF.

This clonotype is deemed large by its frequency. The chain joins TRBV29-1 to TRBJ2-1; the TCRdb D gene call, TRBD1, has no DNA to confirm it. From germline, CDR1 is SQVTM and CDR2 ANQGSEA. This CDR3 has 14 amino acids. CDR3 in amino acids: CSAMDTPSYNEQFF.

The genes are TRBV6-5 and TRBJ2-2; TCRdb indicates TRBD1, and absent DNA this call remains unverified. Germline loops: CDR1 MNHEY, CDR2 SVGAGI. The CDR3 has 17 amino acids. The CDR3 spells CASSTRDRGTNTGELFF.

This rearrangement joins TRBV6-1 to TRBJ1-2; TCRdb proposes TRBD1, but this gene call is untestable without DNA. The CDR3 spans 13 residues. CDR1 and CDR2 from the germline V gene are MNHNS and SASEGT. The CDR3 region is CASTRQALYGYTF.

The chain joins TRBV6-1 to TRBJ1-2; the D call of TRBD1 rests on TCRdb alone, since no DNA is present to check it. There are 15 residues in the CDR3. Germline-derived CDR1 and CDR2 are MNHNS and SASEGT. CDR3 loop: CASNHRRQGWDGYTF.

Its frequency marks this clonotype as medium-sized. The chain employs TRBV19 and TRBJ2-2; TCRdb calls TRBD2, which cannot be checked without DNA. The CDR3 is 16 residues long. Germline V gene sequence: CDR1 LNHDA, CDR2 SQIVND (reference sequence). This CDR3 reads CASRGGRGANTGELFF.

The rearrangement joins TRBV27 to TRBJ1-1; checking the TCRdb D call of TRBD1 is not possible without DNA. Germline V gives CDR1 MNHEY, CDR2 SMNVEV (reference sequence). The CDR3 length is 15 residues. CDR3 sequence: CASSVTGGLNTEAFF.

The V gene is TRBV28, the J gene TRBJ2-7; there is no DNA to check the TCRdb D call of TRBD1. The CDR3 is 14 residues long. The V gene's germline CDR1 is MDHEN and CDR2 SYDVKM. This CDR3 is CASSTRGGPYEQYF.